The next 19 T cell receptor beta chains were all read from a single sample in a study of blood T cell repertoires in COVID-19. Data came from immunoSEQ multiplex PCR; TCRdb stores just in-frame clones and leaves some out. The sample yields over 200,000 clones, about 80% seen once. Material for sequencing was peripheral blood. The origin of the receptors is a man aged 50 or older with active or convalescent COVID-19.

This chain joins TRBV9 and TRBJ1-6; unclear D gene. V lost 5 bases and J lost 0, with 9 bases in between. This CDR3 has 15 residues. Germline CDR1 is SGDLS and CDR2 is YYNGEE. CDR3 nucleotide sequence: TGTGCCAGCAGGGCTGAAAGCTCCTATAATTCACCCCTCCACTTT. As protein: CASRAESSYNSPLHF.

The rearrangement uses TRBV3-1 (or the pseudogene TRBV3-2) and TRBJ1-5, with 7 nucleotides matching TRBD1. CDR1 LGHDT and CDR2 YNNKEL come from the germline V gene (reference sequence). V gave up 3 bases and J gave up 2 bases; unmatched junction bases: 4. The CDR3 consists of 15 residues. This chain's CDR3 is CASSQGTAGNQPQHF. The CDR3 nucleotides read TGTGCCAGCAGCCAGGGGACAGCAGGCAATCAGCCCCAGCATTTT.

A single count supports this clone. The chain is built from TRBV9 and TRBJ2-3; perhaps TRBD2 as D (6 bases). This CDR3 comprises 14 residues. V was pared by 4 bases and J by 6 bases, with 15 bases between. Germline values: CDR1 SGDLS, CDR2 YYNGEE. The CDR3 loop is CASSRGLGGDTQYF. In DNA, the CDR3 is TGTGCCAGCAGCCGGGGACTCGGTGGGGATACGCAGTATTTT.

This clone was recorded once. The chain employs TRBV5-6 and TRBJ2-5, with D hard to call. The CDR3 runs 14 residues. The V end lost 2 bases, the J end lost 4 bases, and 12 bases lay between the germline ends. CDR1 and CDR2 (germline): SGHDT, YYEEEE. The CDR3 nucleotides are TGTGCCAGCAGCTTCCTCAGGTCCTTAGAGACCCAGTACTTC. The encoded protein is CASSFLRSLETQYF. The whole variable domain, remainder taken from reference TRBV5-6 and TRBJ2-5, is DAGVTQSPTHLIKTRGQQVTLRCSPKSGHDTVSWYQQALGQGPQFIFQYYEEEERQRGNFPDRFSGHQFPNYSSELNVNALLLGDSALYLCASSFLRSLETQYFGPGTRLLVL.

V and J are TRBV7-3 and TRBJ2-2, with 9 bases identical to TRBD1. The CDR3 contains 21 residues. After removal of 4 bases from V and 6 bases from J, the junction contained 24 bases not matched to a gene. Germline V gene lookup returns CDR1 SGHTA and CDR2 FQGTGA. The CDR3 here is CASSSLPENRTGATRAGELFF. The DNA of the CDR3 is TGTGCCAGCAGCTCATTACCCGAAAATAGGACAGGGGCTACTAGGGCCGGGGAGCTGTTTTTT.

The CDR3 DNA reads as TGCAGTGCTAGTTGGTCAGGGGCGGGGGCTGAAGCTTTCTTT. It codes for CSASWSGAGAEAFF. The rearrangement joins TRBV20-1 to TRBJ1-1, with D possibly TRBD1 on 6 matching bases. Deletions cut 3 bases from V and 6 bases from J, with 17 bases between. Germline values: CDR1 DFQATT, CDR2 SNEGSKA (reference sequence). This CDR3 contains 14 residues.

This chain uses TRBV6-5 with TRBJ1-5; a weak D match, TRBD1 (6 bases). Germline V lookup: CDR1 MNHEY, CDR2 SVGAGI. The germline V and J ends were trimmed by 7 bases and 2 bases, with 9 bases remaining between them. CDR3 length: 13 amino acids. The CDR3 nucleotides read TGTGCCAGCATCTACAGGGGCAATCAGCCCCAGCATTTT. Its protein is CASIYRGNQPQHF.

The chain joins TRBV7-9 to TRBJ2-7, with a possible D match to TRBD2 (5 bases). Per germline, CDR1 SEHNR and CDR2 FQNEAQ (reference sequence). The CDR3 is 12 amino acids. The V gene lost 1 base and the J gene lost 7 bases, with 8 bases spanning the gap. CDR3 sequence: CASSLGTGEQYF. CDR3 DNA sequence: TGTGCCAGCAGCTTAGGGACGGGAGAGCAGTACTTC.

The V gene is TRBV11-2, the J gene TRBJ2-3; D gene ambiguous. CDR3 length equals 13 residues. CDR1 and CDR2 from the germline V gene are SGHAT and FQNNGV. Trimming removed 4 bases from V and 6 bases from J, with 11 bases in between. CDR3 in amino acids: CASSSSPVDTQYF. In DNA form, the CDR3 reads TGTGCCAGCAGCTCAAGTCCGGTGGATACGCAGTATTTT.

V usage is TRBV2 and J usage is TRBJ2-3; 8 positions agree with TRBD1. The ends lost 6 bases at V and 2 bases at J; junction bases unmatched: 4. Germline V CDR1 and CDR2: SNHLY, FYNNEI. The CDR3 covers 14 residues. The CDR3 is CASSRGRNTDTQYF. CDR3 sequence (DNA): TGTGCCAGCAGCAGGGGGCGTAACACAGATACGCAGTATTTT. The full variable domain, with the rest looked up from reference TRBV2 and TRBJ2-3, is EPEVTQTPSHQVTQMGQEVILRCVPISNHLYFYWYRQILGQKVEFLVSFYNNEISEKSEIFDDQFSVERPDGSNFTLKIRSTKLEDSAMYFCASSRGRNTDTQYFGPGTRLTVL.

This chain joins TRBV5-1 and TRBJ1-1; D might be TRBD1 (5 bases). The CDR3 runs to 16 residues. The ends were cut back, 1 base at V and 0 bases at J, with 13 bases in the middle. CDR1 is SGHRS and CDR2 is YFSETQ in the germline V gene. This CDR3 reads CASSLTMTVLNTEAFF. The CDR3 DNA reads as TGCGCCAGCAGCTTGACCATGACAGTACTGAACACTGAAGCTTTCTTT.

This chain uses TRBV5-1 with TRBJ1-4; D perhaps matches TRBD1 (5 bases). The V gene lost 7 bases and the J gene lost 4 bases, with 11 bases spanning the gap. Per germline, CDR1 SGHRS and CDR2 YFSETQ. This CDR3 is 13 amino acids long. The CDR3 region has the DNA TGCGCCAGCCGTCCGGGGGGTAATGAAAAACTGTTTTTT. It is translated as CASRPGGNEKLFF.

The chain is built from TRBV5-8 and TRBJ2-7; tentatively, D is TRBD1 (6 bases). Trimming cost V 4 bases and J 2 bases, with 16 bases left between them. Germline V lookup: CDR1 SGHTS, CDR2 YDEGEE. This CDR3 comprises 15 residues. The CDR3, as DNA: TGTGCCAGCAGCCATGGACAGAGACCTCCCTACGAGCAGTACTTC. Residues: CASSHGQRPPYEQYF.

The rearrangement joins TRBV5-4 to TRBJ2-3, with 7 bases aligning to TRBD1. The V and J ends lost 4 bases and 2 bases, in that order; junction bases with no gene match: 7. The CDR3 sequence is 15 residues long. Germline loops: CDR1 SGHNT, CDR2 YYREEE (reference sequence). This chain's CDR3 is CASSPPGQSTDTQYF. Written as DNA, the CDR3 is TGTGCCAGCAGCCCTCCGGGACAGTCCACAGATACGCAGTATTTT.

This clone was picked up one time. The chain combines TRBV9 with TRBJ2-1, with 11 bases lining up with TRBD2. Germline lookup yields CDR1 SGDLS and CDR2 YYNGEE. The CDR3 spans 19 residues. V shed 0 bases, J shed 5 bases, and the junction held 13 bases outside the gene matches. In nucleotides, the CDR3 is TGTGCCAGCAGCGTAGGAGGAGGTTTAGCGGGGGGGCCTGACAATGAGCAGTTCTTC. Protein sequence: CASSVGGGLAGGPDNEQFF.

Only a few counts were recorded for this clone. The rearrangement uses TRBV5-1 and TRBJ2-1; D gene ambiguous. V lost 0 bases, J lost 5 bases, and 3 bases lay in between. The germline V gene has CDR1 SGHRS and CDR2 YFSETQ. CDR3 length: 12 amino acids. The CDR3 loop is CASSLANNEQFF. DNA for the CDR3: TGCGCCAGCAGCTTGGCCAACAATGAGCAGTTCTTC.

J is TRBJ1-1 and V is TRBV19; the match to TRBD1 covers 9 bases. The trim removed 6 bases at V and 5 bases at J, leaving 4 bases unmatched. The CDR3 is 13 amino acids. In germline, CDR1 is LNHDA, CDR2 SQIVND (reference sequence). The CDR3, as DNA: TGTGCCAGTAGAAACAGGGGGCGTACTGAAGCTTTCTTT. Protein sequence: CASRNRGRTEAFF.

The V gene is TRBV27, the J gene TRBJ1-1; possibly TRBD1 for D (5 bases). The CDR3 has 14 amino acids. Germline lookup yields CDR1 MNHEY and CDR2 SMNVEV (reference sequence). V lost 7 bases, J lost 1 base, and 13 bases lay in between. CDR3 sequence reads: CASKSPGENTEAFF. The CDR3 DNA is TGTGCCAGCAAGTCCCCGGGGGAGAACACTGAAGCTTTCTTT.

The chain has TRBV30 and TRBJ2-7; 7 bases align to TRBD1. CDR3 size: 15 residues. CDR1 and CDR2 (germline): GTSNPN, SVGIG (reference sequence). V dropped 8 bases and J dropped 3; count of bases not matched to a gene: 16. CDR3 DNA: TGTGCCAGATCCGTATCCGGGACAGCCTTCTACGAGCAGTACTTC. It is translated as CARSVSGTAFYEQYF.